The rows below give T cell receptor beta chains drawn from one sample of a study of cytomegalovirus exposure and HLA in healthy donors. TCRdb keeps only in-frame clones here, not all; method: immunoSEQ multiplex PCR. The top ten clones hold 9% to 10% of a sample with 150,000 to 200,000 clones, 70% to 80% of them seen once. Sequencing was done on a sample of PBMCs. The receptor source for this set is a man between 18 and 29 years old in good health and CMV-seropositive. Each CDR3 is given with its conserved first and last residue. D genes are given only for firm matches. Clone size is stated in some rows and not others, as once, few, many or a class when expanded.

clone_size j_call d_call v_call cdr3_length cdr3_aa cdr3_nt
NA TRBJ1-5 TRBD1 TRBV5-8 14 CASRYGTGGQPQHF TGTGCCAGCAGATACGGGACAGGGGGTCAGCCCCAGCATTTT
NA TRBJ1-1 NA TRBV2 14 CASSDWGGNTEAFF TGTGCCAGCAGTGATTGGGGCGGGAACACTGAAGCTTTCTTT
few TRBJ1-3 TRBD1 TRBV6-1 16 CASSDEGQSSGNTIYF TGTGCCAGCAGTGACGAGGGACAGAGCTCTGGAAACACCATATATTTT
NA TRBJ2-7 NA TRBV5-6 13 CASSLVGGYEQYF TGTGCCAGCAGCTTGGTAGGGGGTTACGAGCAGTACTTC
NA TRBJ1-2 NA TRBV28 11 CASSLGREGYF TGTGCCAGCAGTTTAGGGCGGGAGGGGTACTTC
NA TRBJ2-7 TRBD2 TRBV28 16 CASTDAYGRGEEEQYF TGTGCCAGCACCGACGCCTACGGGAGGGGAGAGGAGGAGCAGTACTTC
NA TRBJ2-2 TRBD2 TRBV18 15 CASSPVAGVSGELFF TGTGCCAGCTCACCGGTAGCGGGAGTTTCCGGGGAGCTGTTTTTT
few TRBJ2-7 NA TRBV7-2 13 CASSPSGYYEQYF TGTGCCAGCAGCCCCTCAGGGTACTACGAGCAGTACTTC
NA TRBJ1-1 NA TRBV9 15 CASSAEGRSDTEAFF TGTGCCAGCAGCGCTGAGGGTCGGTCGGACACTGAAGCTTTCTTT
NA TRBJ2-7 NA TRBV20-1 10 CSAGTYEQYF TGCAGTGCCGGGACTTACGAGCAGTACTTC
once TRBJ1-1 NA TRBV25-1 15 CASSAPDRYGTEAFF TGTGCCAGCAGTGCTCCGGACAGATATGGCACTGAAGCTTTCTTT
NA TRBJ1-2 NA TRBV29-1 14 CSVDGGGWVYGYTF TGCAGCGTTGATGGGGGAGGGTGGGTCTATGGCTACACCTTC
NA TRBJ1-3 NA TRBV2 14 CASSEESSGNTIYF TGTGCCAGCAGTGAAGAGAGCTCTGGAAACACCATATATTTT
few TRBJ1-1 NA TRBV7-2 12 CASSFPGLEAFF TGTGCCAGCAGCTTCCCAGGCCTTGAAGCTTTCTTT
few TRBJ2-5 TRBD2 TRBV4-2 15 CASSQDRGGQETQYF TGTGCCAGCAGCCAAGATCGGGGGGGCCAAGAGACCCAGTACTTC
NA TRBJ2-7 NA TRBV4-1 15 CASSQDRGSTYEQYF TGCGCCAGCAGCCAAGACAGGGGCTCAACCTACGAGCAGTACTTC
NA TRBJ2-1 NA TRBV12-5 14 CASGLGVSDNEQFF TGTGCTAGTGGTTTGGGGGTTAGCGACAATGAGCAGTTCTTC
NA TRBJ2-7 TRBD1 TRBV27 15 CASSVGQGSSYEQYF TGTGCCAGCAGTGTAGGACAGGGGAGCTCCTACGAGCAGTACTTC
few TRBJ1-2 TRBD1 TRBV7-8 14 CASSLGGTGDGYTF TGTGCCAGCAGCTTGGGGGGGACAGGGGATGGCTACACCTTC
NA TRBJ1-2 NA TRBV9 14 CASSAHQPGHGYTF TGTGCCAGCAGCGCTCACCAGCCTGGGCATGGCTACACCTTC
NA TRBJ2-5 NA TRBV5-5 16 CASSLWGGQLEETQYF TGTGCCAGCAGCTTGTGGGGCGGACAACTCGAAGAGACCCAGTACTTC
NA TRBJ2-3 NA TRBV7-9 13 CASSLGPTDTQYF TGTGCCAGCAGCTTAGGGCCCACAGATACGCAGTATTTT
NA TRBJ1-2 TRBD1 TRBV9 16 CASSVDTVGQGYGYTF TGTGCCAGCAGCGTAGACACCGTAGGACAGGGGTATGGCTACACCTTC
NA TRBJ1-3 TRBD1 TRBV2 14 CASSGGQGGNTIYF TGTGCCAGCAGTGGCGGACAGGGCGGAAACACCATATATTTT
NA TRBJ2-5 TRBD1 TRBV15 16 CATSQPGQGAVGTQYF TGTGCCACCAGCCAACCCGGACAGGGGGCGGTGGGGACCCAGTACTTC
once TRBJ2-5 NA TRBV5-1 14 CASSPATGEKTQYF TGCGCCAGCAGCCCCGCGACTGGGGAGAAGACCCAGTACTTC
few TRBJ1-2 TRBD1 TRBV5-4 14 CASSVGQGNYGYTF TGTGCCAGCAGCGTGGGACAGGGAAACTATGGCTACACCTTC
NA TRBJ1-3 TRBD1 TRBV9 18 CASSVAGQGESSGNTIYF TGTGCCAGCAGCGTAGCGGGACAGGGCGAGAGCTCTGGAAACACCATATATTTT